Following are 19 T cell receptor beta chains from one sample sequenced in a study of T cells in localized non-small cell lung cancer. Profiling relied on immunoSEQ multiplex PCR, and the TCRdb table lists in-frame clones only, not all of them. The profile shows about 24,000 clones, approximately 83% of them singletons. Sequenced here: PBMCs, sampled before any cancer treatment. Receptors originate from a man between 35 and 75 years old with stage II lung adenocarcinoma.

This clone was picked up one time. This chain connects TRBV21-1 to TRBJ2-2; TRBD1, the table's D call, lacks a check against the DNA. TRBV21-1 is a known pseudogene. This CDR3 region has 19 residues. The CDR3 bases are TGTGCCAGCAGGGCCCCGACAGGGGGCGTCACCTTGAACACCGGGGAGCTGTTTTTT. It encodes CASRAPTGGVTLNTGELFF.

The CDR3 DNA is TGTGCCAGCAGCTTACTAAGGGGGCGGACTGAAGCTTTCTTT. Translated: CASSLLRGRTEAFF. V is TRBV11-2 and J is TRBJ1-1; TRBD1 aligns across 7 bases. V lost 2 bases, J lost 5 bases, and 5 bases stayed unmatched. The germline V gene encodes CDR1 SGHAT and CDR2 FQNNGV. CDR3 length: 14 residues.

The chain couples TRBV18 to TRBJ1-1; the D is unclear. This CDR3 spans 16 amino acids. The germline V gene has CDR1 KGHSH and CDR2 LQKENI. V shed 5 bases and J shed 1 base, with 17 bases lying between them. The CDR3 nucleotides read TGTGCCAGCTCATCCTTCGCCGATCCGGCGAACACTGAAGCTTTCTTT. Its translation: CASSSFADPANTEAFF.

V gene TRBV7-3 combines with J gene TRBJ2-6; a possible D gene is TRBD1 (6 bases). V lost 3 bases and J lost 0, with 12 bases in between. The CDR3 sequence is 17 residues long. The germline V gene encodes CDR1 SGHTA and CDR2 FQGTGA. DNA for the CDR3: TGTGCCAGCAGCTTGACAGGATTAAACTCTGGGGCCAACGTCCTGACTTTC. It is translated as CASSLTGLNSGANVLTF.

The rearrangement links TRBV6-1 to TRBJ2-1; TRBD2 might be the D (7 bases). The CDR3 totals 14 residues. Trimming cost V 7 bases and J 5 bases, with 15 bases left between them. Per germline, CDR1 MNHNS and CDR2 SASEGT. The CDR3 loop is CASTKGGEHNEQFF. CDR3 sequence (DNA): TGTGCCAGCACCAAAGGGGGGGAGCACAATGAGCAGTTCTTC.

The chain's CDR3 is CASSYGETQYF. The DNA of the CDR3 is TGTGCCAGCAGTTACGGAGAGACCCAGTACTTC. The rearrangement uses TRBV6-5 and TRBJ2-5; unclear D gene. The CDR3 length is 11 residues. The V gene lost 2 bases and the J gene lost 4 bases, with 2 bases spanning the gap. Germline CDR1 MNHEY, CDR2 SVGAGI.

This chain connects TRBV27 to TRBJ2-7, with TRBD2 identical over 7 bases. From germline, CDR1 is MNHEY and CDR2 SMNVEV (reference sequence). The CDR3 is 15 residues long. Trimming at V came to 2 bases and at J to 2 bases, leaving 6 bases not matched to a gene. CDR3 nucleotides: TGTGCCAGCAGTTTAGGAGGGGCGGGGGCCTACGAGCAGTACTTC. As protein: CASSLGGAGAYEQYF.

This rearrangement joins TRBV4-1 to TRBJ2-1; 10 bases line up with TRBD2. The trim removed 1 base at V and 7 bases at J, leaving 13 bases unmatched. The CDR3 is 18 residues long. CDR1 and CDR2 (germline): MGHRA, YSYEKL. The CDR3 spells CASSQVVLAGVLMNEQFF. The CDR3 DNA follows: TGCGCCAGCAGCCAAGTTGTGCTAGCGGGAGTACTGATGAATGAGCAGTTCTTC.

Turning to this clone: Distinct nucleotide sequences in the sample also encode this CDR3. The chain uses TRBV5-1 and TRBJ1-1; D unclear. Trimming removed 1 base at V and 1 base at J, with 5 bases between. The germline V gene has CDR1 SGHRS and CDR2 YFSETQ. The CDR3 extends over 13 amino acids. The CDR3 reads CASSLTGNTEAFF. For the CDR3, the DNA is TGCGCCAGCAGCTTGACTGGGAACACTGAAGCTTTCTTT.

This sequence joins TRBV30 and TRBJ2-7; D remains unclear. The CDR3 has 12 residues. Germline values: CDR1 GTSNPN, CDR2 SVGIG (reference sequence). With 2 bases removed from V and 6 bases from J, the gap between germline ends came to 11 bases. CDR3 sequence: CAWSPAQGEQYF. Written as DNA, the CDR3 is TGTGCCTGGAGTCCCGCTCAAGGCGAGCAGTACTTC.

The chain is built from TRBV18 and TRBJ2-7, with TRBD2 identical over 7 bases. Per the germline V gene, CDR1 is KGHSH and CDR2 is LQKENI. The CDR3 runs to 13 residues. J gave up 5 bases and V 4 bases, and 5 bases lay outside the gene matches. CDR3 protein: CASSQMAGDEQYF. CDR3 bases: TGTGCCAGCTCACAAATGGCGGGAGACGAGCAGTACTTC.

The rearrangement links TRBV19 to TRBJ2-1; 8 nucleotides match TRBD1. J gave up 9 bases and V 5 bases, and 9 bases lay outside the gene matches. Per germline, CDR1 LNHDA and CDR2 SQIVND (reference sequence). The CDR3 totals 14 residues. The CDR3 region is CASSEGQVSGEQFF. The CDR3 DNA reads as TGTGCCAGTAGTGAGGGACAGGTCTCGGGTGAGCAGTTCTTC. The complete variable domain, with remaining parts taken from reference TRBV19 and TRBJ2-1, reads DGGITQSPKYLFRKEGQNVTLSCEQNLNHDAMYWYRQDPGQGLRLIYYSQIVNDFQKGDIAEGYSVSREKKESFPLTVTSAQKNPTAFYLCASSEGQVSGEQFFGPGTRLTVL.

This chain's CDR3 is CASTRQVEETQYF. The CDR3 DNA follows: TGTGCCAGCACCCGACAGGTGGAGGAGACCCAGTACTTC. V and J are TRBV6-1 and TRBJ2-5, with a tentative D call TRBD1 (6 bases). The CDR3 contains 13 residues. CDR1 is MNHNS, CDR2 SASEGT, per germline. Trimming left V 7 bases short and J 5 bases short, with 14 bases between.

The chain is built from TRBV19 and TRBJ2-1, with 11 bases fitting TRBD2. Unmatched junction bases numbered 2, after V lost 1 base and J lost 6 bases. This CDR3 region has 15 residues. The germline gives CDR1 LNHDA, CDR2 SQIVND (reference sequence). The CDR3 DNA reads TGTGCCAGTAGTATAGGACTAGCGGGACTCAATGAGCAGTTCTTC. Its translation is CASSIGLAGLNEQFF.

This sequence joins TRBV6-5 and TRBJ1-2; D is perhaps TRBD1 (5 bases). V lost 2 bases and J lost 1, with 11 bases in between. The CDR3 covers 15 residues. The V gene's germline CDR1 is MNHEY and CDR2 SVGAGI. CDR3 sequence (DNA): TGTGCCAGCAGTTACGGAAGGGGAATTAACTATGGCTACACCTTC. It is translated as CASSYGRGINYGYTF.

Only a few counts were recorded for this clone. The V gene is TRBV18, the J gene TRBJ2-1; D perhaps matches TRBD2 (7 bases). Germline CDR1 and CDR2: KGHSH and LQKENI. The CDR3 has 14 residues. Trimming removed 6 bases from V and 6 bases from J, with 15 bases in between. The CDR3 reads CASSPQGTTNEQFF. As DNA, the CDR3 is TGTGCCAGCTCCCCTCAGGGGACTACCAATGAGCAGTTCTTC.

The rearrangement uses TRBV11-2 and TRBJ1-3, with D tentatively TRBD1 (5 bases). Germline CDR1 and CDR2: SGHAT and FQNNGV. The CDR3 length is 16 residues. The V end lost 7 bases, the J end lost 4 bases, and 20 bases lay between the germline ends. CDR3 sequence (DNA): TGTGCCAGCACCGGTTTTGGGGACCCTGACGGAAACACCATATATTTT. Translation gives CASTGFGDPDGNTIYF.

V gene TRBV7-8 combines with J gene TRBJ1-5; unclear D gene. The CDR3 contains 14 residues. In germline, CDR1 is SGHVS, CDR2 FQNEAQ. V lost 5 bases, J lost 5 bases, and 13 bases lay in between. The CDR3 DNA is TGTGCCAGCAGCCTAAGGTGGGGAGATCAGCCCCAGCATTTT. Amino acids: CASSLRWGDQPQHF.

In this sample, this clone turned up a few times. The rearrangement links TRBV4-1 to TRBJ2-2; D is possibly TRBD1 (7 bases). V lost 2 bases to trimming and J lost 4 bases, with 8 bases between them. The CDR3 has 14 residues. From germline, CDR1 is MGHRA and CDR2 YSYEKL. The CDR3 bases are TGCGCCAGCAGCCAACAGGGGGGCACCGGGGAGCTGTTTTTT. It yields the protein CASSQQGGTGELFF.